This record looks at one T cell receptor beta chain sequence and its context. This record belongs to a study of beta chain features in type 1 diabetes. Investigators reverse transcribed all isolated RNA, so they sequenced expressed TCRB transcripts. Profiled with immunoSEQ multiplex PCR; TCRdb holds only in-frame clones, not every one. This repertoire shows about 300,000 clones, 8% found once; its top ten account for about 0.93%. Researchers reported sorting CD4+ naive, central memory, regulatory and stem cell-like memory cells via CD45RO/CCR7/CD25/CD127/CD95/CD27. V shed 6 bases and J shed 2 bases, with 13 bases lying between them. Germline CDR1 is MNHEY and CDR2 is SMNVEV (reference sequence). The CDR3 is 15 amino acids.

The rearrangement links TRBV27 to TRBJ1-4, with D possibly TRBD1 on 6 matching bases. The sequence was collected from a woman aged 18-35 years in good health. Sequenced material: central memory CD4+ T cells from blood. CDR3 loop: CASSSLDRTNEKLFF. The CDR3 nucleotides are TGTGCCAGCAGCTCCCTCGACAGGACTAATGAAAAACTGTTTTTT.